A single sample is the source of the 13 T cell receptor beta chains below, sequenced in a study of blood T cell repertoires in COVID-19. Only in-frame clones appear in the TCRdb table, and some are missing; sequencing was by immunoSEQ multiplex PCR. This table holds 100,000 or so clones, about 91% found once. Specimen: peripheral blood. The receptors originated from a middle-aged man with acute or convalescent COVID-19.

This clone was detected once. This chain's CDR3 is CASSPGLAVNTGELFF. In DNA form, the CDR3 reads TGCGCCAGCAGCCCGGGACTAGCGGTGAACACCGGGGAGCTGTTTTTT. The chain recombines TRBV5-1 with TRBJ2-2; TRBD2 matches 11 bases. From germline, CDR1 is SGHRS and CDR2 YFSETQ. This CDR3 is built from 16 residues. The junction had 3 bases not matched to a gene; V was cut back by 4 bases and J by 1 base.

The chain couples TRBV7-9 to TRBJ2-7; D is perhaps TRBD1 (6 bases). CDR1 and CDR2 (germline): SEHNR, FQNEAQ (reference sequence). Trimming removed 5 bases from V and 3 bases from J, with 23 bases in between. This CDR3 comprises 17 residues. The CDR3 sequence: CASSRFGQTQRGYEQYF. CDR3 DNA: TGTGCCAGCAGCCGGTTTGGACAGACCCAGAGGGGCTACGAGCAGTACTTC. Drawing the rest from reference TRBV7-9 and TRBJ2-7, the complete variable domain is DTGVSQNPRHKITKRGQNVTFRCDPISEHNRLYWYRQTLGQGPEFLTYFQNEAQLEKSRLLSDRFSAERPKGSFSTLEIQRTEQGDSAMYLCASSRFGQTQRGYEQYFGPGTRLTVT.

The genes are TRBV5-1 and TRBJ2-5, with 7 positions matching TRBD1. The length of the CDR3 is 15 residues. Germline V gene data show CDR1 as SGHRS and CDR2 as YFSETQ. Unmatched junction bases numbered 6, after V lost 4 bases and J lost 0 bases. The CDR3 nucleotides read TGCGCCAGCAGCCCATTTACAGGGGACCAAGAGACCCAGTACTTC. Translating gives CASSPFTGDQETQYF. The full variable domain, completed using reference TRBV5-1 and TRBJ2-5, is KAGVTQTPRYLIKTRGQQVTLSCSPISGHRSVSWYQQTPGQGLQFLFEYFSETQRNKGNFPGRFSGRQFSNSRSEMNVSTLELGDSALYLCASSPFTGDQETQYFGPGTRLLVL.

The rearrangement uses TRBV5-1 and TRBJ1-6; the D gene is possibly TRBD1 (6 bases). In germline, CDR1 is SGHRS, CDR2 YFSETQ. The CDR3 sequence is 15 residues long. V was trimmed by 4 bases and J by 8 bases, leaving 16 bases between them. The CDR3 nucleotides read TGCGCCAGCAGCATCTGGGGGCGTGGGGATTCACCCCTCCACTTT. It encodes CASSIWGRGDSPLHF.

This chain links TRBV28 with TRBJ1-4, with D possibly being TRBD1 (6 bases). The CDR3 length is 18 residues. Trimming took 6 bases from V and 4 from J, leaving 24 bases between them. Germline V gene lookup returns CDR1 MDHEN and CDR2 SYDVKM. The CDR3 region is CASSSVYLTGRLNEKLFF. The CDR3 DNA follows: TGTGCCAGCAGCTCCGTTTATCTGACAGGTAGACTTAATGAAAAACTGTTTTTT.

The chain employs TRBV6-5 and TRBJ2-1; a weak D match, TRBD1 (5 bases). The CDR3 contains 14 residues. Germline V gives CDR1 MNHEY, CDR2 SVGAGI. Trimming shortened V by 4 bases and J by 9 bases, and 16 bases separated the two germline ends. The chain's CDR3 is CASSLTDSVGEQFF. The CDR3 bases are TGTGCCAGCAGTTTGACCGACAGCGTGGGTGAGCAGTTCTTC.

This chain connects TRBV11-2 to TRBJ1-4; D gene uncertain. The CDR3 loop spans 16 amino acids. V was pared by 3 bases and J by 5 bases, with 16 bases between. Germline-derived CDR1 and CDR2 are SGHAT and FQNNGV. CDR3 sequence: CASSFGGFRENEKLFF. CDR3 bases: TGTGCCAGCAGCTTCGGAGGGTTCAGAGAGAATGAAAAACTGTTTTTT. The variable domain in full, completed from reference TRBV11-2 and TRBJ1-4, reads EAGVAQSPRYKIIEKRQSVAFWCNPISGHATLYWYQQILGQGPKLLIQFQNNGVVDDSQLPKDRFSAERLKGVDSTLKIQPAKLEDSAVYLCASSFGGFRENEKLFFGSGTQLSVL.

The CDR3, as DNA: TGTGCCAGCAGTTTAGGAGGGTCCTATAATTCACCCCTCCACTTT. Translation gives CASSLGGSYNSPLHF. This sequence joins TRBV27 and TRBJ1-6; D is uncertain. With 2 bases removed from V and 1 base from J, the gap between germline ends came to 6 bases. This CDR3 is 15 amino acids long. From germline, CDR1 is MNHEY and CDR2 SMNVEV (reference sequence).

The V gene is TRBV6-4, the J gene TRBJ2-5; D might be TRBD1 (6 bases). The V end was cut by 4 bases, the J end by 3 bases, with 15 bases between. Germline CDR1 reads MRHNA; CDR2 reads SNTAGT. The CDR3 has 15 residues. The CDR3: CASSVARDTKETQYF. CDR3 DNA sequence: TGTGCCAGCAGTGTAGCCCGGGACACCAAAGAGACCCAGTACTTC.

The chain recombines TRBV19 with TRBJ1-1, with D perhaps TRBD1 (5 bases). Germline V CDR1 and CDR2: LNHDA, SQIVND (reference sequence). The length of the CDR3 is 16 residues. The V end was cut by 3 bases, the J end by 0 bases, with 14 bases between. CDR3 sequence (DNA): TGTGCCAGTAGTATGTCCAGGGCCACCGTGAACACTGAAGCTTTCTTT. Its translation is CASSMSRATVNTEAFF. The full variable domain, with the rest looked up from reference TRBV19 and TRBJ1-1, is DGGITQSPKYLFRKEGQNVTLSCEQNLNHDAMYWYRQDPGQGLRLIYYSQIVNDFQKGDIAEGYSVSREKKESFPLTVTSAQKNPTAFYLCASSMSRATVNTEAFFGQGTRLTVV.

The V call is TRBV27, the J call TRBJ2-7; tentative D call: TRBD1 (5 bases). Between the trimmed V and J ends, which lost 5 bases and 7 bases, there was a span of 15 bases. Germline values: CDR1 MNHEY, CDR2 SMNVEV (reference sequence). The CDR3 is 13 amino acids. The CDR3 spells CASSVSGFREQYF. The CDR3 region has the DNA TGTGCCAGCAGTGTGTCAGGGTTTCGGGAGCAGTACTTC.

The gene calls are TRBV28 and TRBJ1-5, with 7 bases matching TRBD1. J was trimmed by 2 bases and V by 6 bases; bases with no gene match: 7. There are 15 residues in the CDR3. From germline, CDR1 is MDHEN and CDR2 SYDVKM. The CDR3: CASRPGGQRNQPQHF. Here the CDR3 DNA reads TGTGCCAGCAGGCCCGGGGGACAGCGCAATCAGCCCCAGCATTTT.

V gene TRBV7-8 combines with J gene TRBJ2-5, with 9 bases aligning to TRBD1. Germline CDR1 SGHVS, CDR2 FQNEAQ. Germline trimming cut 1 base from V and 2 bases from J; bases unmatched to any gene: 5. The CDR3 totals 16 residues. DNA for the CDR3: TGTGCCAGCAGCTTAGGGACAGGGGCAGGGCAAGAGACCCAGTACTTC. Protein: CASSLGTGAGQETQYF.